This T cell receptor beta chain was sequenced for a study of blood T cell repertoires in COVID-19 (dated by TCRdb to about 2020). Notes on the research overall: Samples covering the acute and convalescent phases of COVID-19 were provided by collaborators in the United States, Italy and Spain. The material from the prospective study consisted of cDNA or gDNA derived from T cells, B-cell-depleted T cells, or PBMCs. Subjects who had been exposed to COVID-19, were actively infected with it, or had recovered from it provided the deeply sampled blood TCRbeta repertoires that made up the dataset. The repertoires were released in a freely available public database meant as a resource for research on the immune response to SARS-CoV-2. The samples were drawn from two sources: the first 160 participants of the ongoing ImmuneRACE study, and some 1,300 subjects contributed by 6 global collaborators. Nearly every sample came with metadata listing a de-identified subject ID, COVID-19 status, age in years and sex. Where available, HLA class I and class II types were taken from metadata supplied by the sample provider and were not determined by assay-based typing. What the study reported, not specific to this receptor: Clinical and demographic metadata were provided uncurated, with the amount varying by source and participant.

For this clone: The target of this receptor is not known. Base quality data are lacking; no much larger clone is found one base away.

From the germline V gene, CDR1 is SNHLY and CDR2 is FYNNEI. V gives up 6 bases and J gives up 4 bases, and the segment between their germline ends measures 8 bases. The CDR3 has 12 amino acids, counting the end cysteine and phenylalanine. Solely the CDR3 DNA is kept, with 36 bases framed from the first base. Participants in the prospective study were enrolled through a virtual design, were aged about 18 to 90 years, and lived in about two dozen United States geographic areas. In the prospective study, cohorts were assigned on the basis of participant-reported clinical history obtained from a screening survey and a study questionnaire. Recovered participants in ImmuneRACE Cohort 3 were defined as having two consecutive negative NP/OP PCR tests, clearance from a healthcare professional, or resolution of symptoms. Mobile phlebotomists in the prospective study collected whole blood, serum and a nasopharyngeal or oropharyngeal swab from every participant. Prospective study participants could optionally give additional blood draws and questionnaires over a roughly 2-month period. Before DNA extraction, prospective study blood samples were shipped either frozen or at room temperature.

TCRbeta CDR3 regions were amplified from genomic DNA by means of the immunoSEQ Assay, a bias-controlled multiplex PCR. The source study handled its data this way. The number of nucleated cells in each sample was estimated by amplification of reference gene primers within the assay. Sequence reads were collapsed and filtered to measure the absolute abundance of every unique TCRbeta CDR3 rearrangement. For each sample, productive Simpson clonality was calculated as the square root of Simpson's diversity index over productive rearrangements. Entries here come from immuneACCESS through TCRdb and include only in-frame sequences with V and J called. Some clones fail to appear in such tables; in the studies checked, an unresolved V gene covers under half of the shortfall, and the cause of the remainder is unknown. D and trimming come from the DNA, and the V and J calls and clone size come from that table. The sample records 180,000 or so clones, approximately 88% of which are singletons. Of the sample, 10% to 15% is held by the ten largest clones.

The chain is encoded by TRBV2 joined to TRBJ2-3; no D gene is confidently identified. Material: PBMCs or T cells enriched from blood (not recorded which). The sequence was collected from an older woman who had recovered from COVID-19. The CDR3 region has the sequence CASRWAADTQYF. In nucleotides, the sequence is TGTGCCAGCAGGTGGGCCGCAGATACGCAGTATTTT.